Shown below are 17 T cell receptor beta chains from a single sample sequenced in a study of T cells in Graves' hyperthyroidism and ophthalmopathy. TCR beta CDR3 sequences were amplified from RNA transcripts. First-round RT-PCR of the TCR CDR3 relied on the HTBI primer set. Each CDR3 protein gets one entry after TCRdb re-called the multiplex PCR reads with MiXCR. Among about 590,000 distinct CDR3 sequences listed, approximately 15% were seen once. Sequencing was performed on blood. The receptors shown here come from a woman under 30 with Graves' ophthalmopathy.

This clonotype was seen a few times. The chain is built from TRBV28 and TRBJ2-7, with TRBD1 matching over 8 bases. The CDR3 totals 17 residues. The germline gives CDR1 MDHEN, CDR2 SYDVKM. V gave up 2 bases and J gave up 6 bases; unmatched junction bases: 15. This CDR3 reads CASSLDWSGQGRGEQYF. CDR3 DNA: TGTGCCAGCAGTTTAGATTGGTCAGGACAGGGTAGGGGCGAGCAGTACTTC.

This clonotype was counted ten times or more. The chain is built from TRBV19 and TRBJ2-1; D is unclear. V shed 3 bases and J shed 7 bases, with 7 bases lying between them. Germline V gives CDR1 LNHDA, CDR2 SQIVND (reference sequence). The CDR3 sequence is 12 residues long. This chain's CDR3 is CASSMGLNEQFF. For the CDR3, the DNA is TGTGCCAGTAGTATGGGTTTGAATGAGCAGTTCTTC.

This clonotype was picked up many times. The V gene is TRBV6-1, the J gene TRBJ2-7, with 7 bases that match TRBD1. The ends lost 8 bases at V and 2 bases at J; junction bases unmatched: 3. The germline CDR1 and CDR2 sequences are MNHNS and SASEGT. This CDR3 spans 12 amino acids. The CDR3 DNA reads TGTGCCAGCTTGCAGGGGGCCTACGAGCAGTACTTC. Amino acids: CASLQGAYEQYF.

This clonotype has ten or more counts. The chain carries TRBV2 and TRBJ2-1, with 7 bases identical to TRBD2. The CDR3 totals 17 residues. Per the germline V gene, CDR1 is SNHLY and CDR2 is FYNNEI. V shed 9 bases, J shed 2 bases, and the junction held 16 bases outside the gene matches. The DNA of the CDR3 is TGTGCCAGGTCAGGTAGGCTAGCGGTCCTTACCTACAATGAGCAGTTCTTC. Translation gives CARSGRLAVLTYNEQFF.

On this clonotype itself: This clone may be a read error of a much larger clone one base away. The chain joins TRBV6-2 or TRBV6-3 to TRBJ2-1; D is possibly TRBD2 (6 bases). V gave up 4 bases and J gave up 10 bases, with 20 bases separating them. The CDR3 totals 15 residues. Germline-derived CDR1 and CDR2 are MNHEY and SVGEGT. CDR3 DNA: TGTGCCAGCAGTTCCCTGGGGGGTGGACTACGCGAGCAGTTCTTC. Translated, it gives CASSSLGGGLREQFF.

V and J are TRBV28 and TRBJ2-7; D perhaps matches TRBD1 (5 bases). The CDR3 spans 15 residues. Germline lookup yields CDR1 MDHEN and CDR2 SYDVKM. Trimming stripped 3 bases from V and 0 bases from J, with 12 bases between. In DNA form, the CDR3 reads TGTGCCAGCAGTTTTCACCGAACAGGCTCCTACGAGCAGTACTTC. This sequence encodes CASSFHRTGSYEQYF.

There are many counts of this clonotype. This sequence joins TRBV7-9 and TRBJ2-1; D is uncertain. CDR1 and CDR2 (germline): SEHNR, FQNEAQ (reference sequence). The CDR3 covers 16 residues. Trimming removed 2 bases from V and 5 bases from J, with 16 bases in between. In DNA form, the CDR3 reads TGTGCCAGCAGCTTAAATGGGGTTGGGGTTAACAATGAGCAGTTCTTC. Protein: CASSLNGVGVNNEQFF. The variable domain in full, completed from reference TRBV7-9 and TRBJ2-1, reads DTGVSQNPRHKITKRGQNVTFRCDPISEHNRLYWYRQTLGQGPEFLTYFQNEAQLEKSRLLSDRFSAERPKGSFSTLEIQRTEQGDSAMYLCASSLNGVGVNNEQFFGPGTRLTVL.

This clonotype has ten or more counts. The CDR3 sequence: CASSPPNSPLHF. CDR3 nucleotides: TGTGCCAGCAGCCCTCCCAATTCACCCCTCCACTTT. This rearrangement joins TRBV3-1 to TRBJ1-6; D remains ambiguous. The CDR3 covers 12 residues. Germline V gives CDR1 LGHDT, CDR2 YNNKEL (reference sequence). V shed 4 bases and J shed 7 bases, with 5 bases lying between them.

V usage is TRBV14 and J usage is TRBJ1-2; D might be TRBD1 (5 bases). CDR1 is SGHDN and CDR2 is FVKESK in the germline V gene. Between the trimmed V and J ends, which lost 4 bases and 4 bases, there was a span of 13 bases. The CDR3 length is 14 residues. CDR3 residues: CASSRQTAVYGYTF. CDR3 bases: TGTGCCAGCAGCCGGCAGACAGCCGTCTATGGCTACACCTTC.

This clonotype was recorded many times. This sequence joins TRBV12-3 or TRBV12-4 and TRBJ2-2, with TRBD2 matching 14 bases. The CDR3 is 18 residues long. Trimming took 6 bases from V and 4 from J; bases not matched to a gene: 10. The CDR3: CASSPGLAGEVGTGELFF. As DNA, the CDR3 is TGTGCCAGCAGCCCGGGACTAGCGGGAGAAGTAGGCACCGGGGAGCTGTTTTTT.

This clonotype came up a few times. This chain joins TRBV6-1 and TRBJ2-7, with a tentative D call TRBD2 (5 bases). The CDR3 spans 12 residues. Germline values: CDR1 MNHNS, CDR2 SASEGT. Deletions cut 6 bases from V and 7 bases from J, with 13 bases between. CDR3 amino acids: CASSRPGLEQYF. The DNA of the CDR3 is TGTGCCAGCAGCCGCCCCGGACTGGAGCAGTACTTC.

This clonotype was counted only a few times. J is TRBJ2-3 and V is TRBV20-1; TRBD1 aligns across 8 bases. From germline, CDR1 is DFQATT and CDR2 SNEGSKA (reference sequence). The CDR3 sequence is 18 residues long. With V trimmed by 0 bases and J by 3 bases, 14 bases remained unmatched. CDR3 DNA sequence: TGCAGTGCTAGAGATCGCAGGGGGCGCTTCATTTGGACAGATACGCAGTATTTT. Protein product: CSARDRRGRFIWTDTQYF.

This clonotype was seen a handful of times. This sequence joins TRBV20-1 and TRBJ1-6, with D unclear. V lost 4 bases to trimming and J lost 6 bases, with 13 bases between them. In germline, CDR1 is DFQATT, CDR2 SNEGSKA (reference sequence). The CDR3 consists of 14 residues. In DNA form, the CDR3 reads TGCAGTGCTAAAGTCGGCCCTACTAATTCACCCCTCCACTTT. Its translation: CSAKVGPTNSPLHF.

The sample holds many counts of this clonotype. The chain links TRBV11-3 to TRBJ2-4; D is perhaps TRBD1 (5 bases). CDR3 length equals 16 residues. Germline V CDR1 and CDR2: SGHNT, YENEEA. V dropped 5 bases and J dropped 4 bases, with 18 bases sitting between them. The CDR3 region is CASSRGGAGVKNIQYF. CDR3 bases: TGTGCCAGCAGCCGAGGTGGGGCAGGCGTTAAAAACATTCAGTACTTC.

This clonotype was found many times. The chain joins TRBV7-2 to TRBJ1-5; the D gene is possibly TRBD1 (5 bases). Germline loops: CDR1 SGHTA, CDR2 FQGNSA. V dropped 4 bases and J dropped 4 bases, with 14 bases sitting between them. The CDR3 is made up of 15 amino acids. The CDR3 protein is CASSSGAAANQPQHF. The CDR3 region has the DNA TGTGCCAGCAGCTCCGGGGCGGCAGCTAATCAGCCCCAGCATTTT.

Only a few counts were recorded for this clonotype. The chain's CDR3 is CASSSFGAGGSSTDTQYF. CDR3 coding DNA: TGCGCCAGCAGCTCCTTCGGCGCGGGAGGGTCTAGCACAGATACGCAGTATTTT. The chain combines TRBV5-1 with TRBJ2-3, with 9 bases that match TRBD2. The junction had 11 bases not matched to a gene; V was cut back by 3 bases and J by 0 bases. The CDR3 is 18 residues long. Germline CDR1 and CDR2: SGHRS and YFSETQ.

At least ten counts were recorded for this clonotype. The junction differs from germline at one of its ends, possibly a read error. The chain employs TRBV20-1 and TRBJ2-1, with D tentatively TRBD2 (6 bases). The germline CDR1 and CDR2 sequences are DFQATT and SNEGSKA (reference sequence). The CDR3 runs 10 residues. CDR3 protein: CSARATGLIF. The CDR3 bases are TGCAGTGCTAGAGCTACGGGACTTATCTTC.